The 23 T cell receptor beta chains in this list originate from one sample, sequenced in a study of T cells in tuberculosis. Time point here: new active TB diagnosis, blood taken before or within 7 days of starting treatment. TCRdb keeps only in-frame clones here, not all; method: immunoSEQ multiplex PCR. The profile shows about 34,000 clones, roughly 93% of them singletons. The sample in question was PBMCs, obtained at tuberculosis diagnosis. Every receptor here comes from an adult with tuberculosis.

The chain joins TRBV5-1 to TRBJ1-2; 7 nucleotides agree with TRBD1. From germline, CDR1 is SGHRS and CDR2 YFSETQ. V was clipped by 0 bases and J by 3 bases; unmatched bases: 2. The CDR3 extends over 14 amino acids. The CDR3 sequence: CASSLDQGDYGYTF. The CDR3 coding sequence is TGCGCCAGCAGCTTGGACCAGGGGGACTATGGCTACACCTTC. The full variable domain, rest sourced from reference TRBV5-1 and TRBJ1-2, is KAGVTQTPRYLIKTRGQQVTLSCSPISGHRSVSWYQQTPGQGLQFLFEYFSETQRNKGNFPGRFSGRQFSNSRSEMNVSTLELGDSALYLCASSLDQGDYGYTFGSGTRLTVV.

This clone was detected only once. V gene TRBV28 combines with J gene TRBJ2-7; TRBD1 agrees at 8 bases. Germline values: CDR1 MDHEN, CDR2 SYDVKM. The J segment lost 3 bases and the V segment lost 6 bases, leaving 10 bases of the junction unmatched. This CDR3 contains 15 residues. The CDR3 sequence: CASSLTGQANYEQYF. CDR3 bases: TGTGCCAGCAGCCTTACGGGACAGGCTAACTACGAGCAGTACTTC.

The rearrangement uses TRBV25-1 and TRBJ2-5, with TRBD2 identical over 10 bases. This CDR3 spans 17 amino acids. V lost 3 bases to trimming and J lost 1 base; unmatched junction nucleotides: 8. Germline-derived CDR1 and CDR2 are MGHDK and SYGVNS. CDR3 nucleotides: TGTGCCAGCAGTGAGCCTGGGAGCGGGGGGGCCCAAGAGACCCAGTACTTC. Its protein product is CASSEPGSGGAQETQYF.

J is TRBJ1-2 and V is TRBV6-1; TRBD1 agrees at 11 bases. Losses at the gene ends were 2 bases for V and 0 bases for J; bases not matched to a gene: 14. CDR3 length equals 20 residues. CDR1 is MNHNS, CDR2 SASEGT, per germline. The CDR3 bases are TGTGCCAGCAGTGAAAAATTGACCCGGGACAGGGGGGGAGCTAACTATGGCTACACCTTC. Protein product: CASSEKLTRDRGGANYGYTF.

This CDR3 reads CASSQVETSGAYEQYF. The CDR3 DNA is TGTGCCAGCAGCCAAGTGGAGACTAGCGGGGCCTACGAGCAGTACTTC. The V call is TRBV4-2, the J call TRBJ2-7; 11 positions match TRBD2. CDR1 and CDR2 from the germline V gene are LGHNA and YNFKEQ. Trimming removed 1 base from V and 2 bases from J; junction bases left unmatched: 4. This CDR3 spans 16 amino acids.

The chain couples TRBV10-1 to TRBJ2-1; 7 nucleotides agree with TRBD2. Germline-derived CDR1 and CDR2 are WNHNN and SYGVQD (reference sequence). The J segment lost 9 bases and the V segment lost 5 bases, leaving 7 bases of the junction unmatched. The CDR3 runs 13 residues. The CDR3 reads CASSRLATSEQFF. CDR3 sequence (DNA): TGCGCCAGCAGTAGACTAGCAACCAGTGAGCAGTTCTTC.

This chain joins TRBV2 and TRBJ2-5; 9 nucleotides align to TRBD2. This CDR3 spans 13 amino acids. The trim removed 5 bases at V and 4 bases at J, leaving 2 bases unmatched. The germline V gene has CDR1 SNHLY and CDR2 FYNNEI. The CDR3 DNA reads as TGTGCCAGCAGTTTAGCGGGAGTAGAGACCCAGTACTTC. Translating it yields CASSLAGVETQYF. The entire variable domain, with the rest obtained from reference TRBV2 and TRBJ2-5, is as follows: EPEVTQTPSHQVTQMGQEVILRCVPISNHLYFYWYRQILGQKVEFLVSFYNNEISEKSEIFDDQFSVERPDGSNFTLKIRSTKLEDSAMYFCASSLAGVETQYFGPGTRLLVL.

This rearrangement joins TRBV6-6 to TRBJ2-7, with 7 bases lining up with TRBD1. The CDR3 has 15 amino acids. The V gene's germline CDR1 is MNHNY and CDR2 SVGAGI (reference sequence). The V segment lost 0 bases and the J segment 3 bases; nucleotides outside the gene matches: 5. CDR3 in DNA: TGTGCCAGCAGTTACTCTAGGACAGGCGGCTACGAGCAGTACTTC. It codes for CASSYSRTGGYEQYF.

The DNA for the CDR3 is TGTGCCAGCTCACCCCGGGGGTCGGGTTACGAGCAGTACTTC. It yields the protein CASSPRGSGYEQYF. The rearrangement uses TRBV18 and TRBJ2-7; possibly TRBD2 for D (6 bases). Germline V gene sequence: CDR1 KGHSH, CDR2 LQKENI. The V and J ends lost 3 bases and 4 bases respectively, with 13 bases between them. This CDR3 is built from 14 residues. Looking up the rest from reference TRBV18 and TRBJ2-7 gives the full variable domain: NAGVMQNPRHLVRRRGQEARLRCSPMKGHSHVYWYRQLPEEGLKFMVYLQKENIIDESGMPKERFSAEFPKEGPSILRIQQVVRGDSAAYFCASSPRGSGYEQYFGPGTRLTVT.

In nucleotides, the CDR3 is TGCGCCAGCAGGGCGGAAGCCAACTACAATGAGCAGTTCTTC. Translation: CASRAEANYNEQFF. The chain uses TRBV5-1 and TRBJ2-1; D gene uncertain. This CDR3 has 14 amino acids. Deletions cut 5 bases from V and 3 bases from J, with 12 bases between. Germline V CDR1 and CDR2: SGHRS, YFSETQ.

V and J are TRBV29-1 and TRBJ1-1; 7 bases line up with TRBD1. J lost 4 bases, V lost 6 bases, and 14 bases had no gene match. CDR3 size: 15 residues. The germline gives CDR1 SQVTM, CDR2 ANQGSEA. The CDR3 sequence is CSVPRSKGAPTEAFF. The CDR3 nucleotides read TGCAGCGTGCCCCGGTCAAAGGGGGCGCCCACTGAAGCTTTCTTT.

This chain links TRBV2 with TRBJ2-1; 12 bases are shared with TRBD2. This CDR3 is 17 amino acids long. The ends lost 6 bases at V and 4 bases at J; junction bases unmatched: 10. The germline gives CDR1 SNHLY, CDR2 FYNNEI. In nucleotides, the CDR3 is TGTGCCAGCAGCTCTATCGGTGGGACTAGCGGGTACAATGAGCAGTTCTTC. Its protein product is CASSSIGGTSGYNEQFF.

This rearrangement joins TRBV6-1 to TRBJ2-7; 9 positions match TRBD2. The CDR3 sequence is 18 residues long. V dropped 0 bases and J dropped 0; count of bases not matched to a gene: 9. Germline V lookup: CDR1 MNHNS, CDR2 SASEGT. CDR3 amino acids: CASSEAPLLAGLSYEQYF. In DNA, the CDR3 is TGTGCCAGCAGTGAAGCCCCATTGCTAGCGGGGCTCTCCTACGAGCAGTACTTC.

This chain connects TRBV4-1 to TRBJ1-2; D unresolved. Germline-derived CDR1 and CDR2 are MGHRA and YSYEKL. With 4 bases removed from V and 0 bases from J, the gap between germline ends came to 9 bases. This CDR3 is built from 14 residues. The CDR3 nucleotides are TGCGCCAGCAGCCGGAGGCAGGCTAACTATGGCTACACCTTC. This translates into CASSRRQANYGYTF.

J is TRBJ2-5 and V is TRBV5-1, with TRBD2 matching 10 bases. Germline V gives CDR1 SGHRS, CDR2 YFSETQ. The CDR3 has 16 residues. J lost 5 bases, V lost 0 bases, and 7 bases had no gene match. The CDR3 DNA reads TGCGCCAGCAGCTTGGGCTCTAGCGGGGGTAAGGAGACCCAGTACTTC. Its translation: CASSLGSSGGKETQYF.

The chain recombines TRBV11-3 with TRBJ2-7, with a tentative D call TRBD2 (6 bases). Germline CDR1 SGHNT, CDR2 YENEEA. The CDR3 covers 13 residues. The V end lost 1 base, the J end lost 7 bases, and 11 bases lay between the germline ends. The CDR3 is CASSLGAGREQYF. As DNA, the CDR3 is TGTGCCAGCAGCTTAGGGGCAGGGAGGGAGCAGTACTTC. Full variable domain (outside the CDR3, taken from reference TRBV11-3 and TRBJ2-7): EAGVVQSPRYKIIEKKQPVAFWCNPISGHNTLYWYLQNLGQGPELLIRYENEEAVDDSQLPKDRFSAERLKGVDSTLKIQPAELGDSAVYLCASSLGAGREQYFGPGTRLTVT.

The chain carries TRBV5-1 and TRBJ2-3, with D maybe TRBD2 (6 bases). The CDR3 is 16 amino acids. V lost 4 bases, J lost 4 bases, and 19 bases lay in between. Germline-derived CDR1 and CDR2 are SGHRS and YFSETQ. For the CDR3, the DNA is TGCGCCAGCAGCGGAGGGCTTCACCAGTTAGCAGATACGCAGTATTTT. The encoded protein is CASSGGLHQLADTQYF.

The genes are TRBV5-1 and TRBJ1-5, with D unclear. Germline V gene data show CDR1 as SGHRS and CDR2 as YFSETQ. V was clipped by 0 bases and J by 9 bases, with 10 bases between them. The CDR3 runs 13 residues. Written as DNA, the CDR3 is TGCGCCAGCAGCTTGGACGGTGCGTCGCCCCAGCATTTT. Translating it yields CASSLDGASPQHF.

The rearrangement links TRBV15 to TRBJ1-5, with TRBD1 as a possible D gene (6 bases). The CDR3 has 21 residues. CDR1 is LNHNV and CDR2 is YYDKDF in the germline V gene (reference sequence). V lost 3 bases and J lost 4, with 31 bases in between. The CDR3 sequence: CATSSLLTRGTLAWGNQPQHF. Here the CDR3 DNA reads TGTGCCACCAGCAGCCTATTAACGAGGGGGACATTAGCTTGGGGTAATCAGCCCCAGCATTTT.

This chain connects TRBV9 to TRBJ1-2; weak D call: TRBD1 (6 bases). CDR1 and CDR2 from the germline V gene are SGDLS and YYNGEE. With 4 bases removed from V and 2 bases from J, the gap between germline ends came to 12 bases. CDR3 size: 14 residues. The CDR3 nucleotides read TGTGCCAGCAGCTCCCAGGGGTCAAACTATGGCTACACCTTC. Encoded protein: CASSSQGSNYGYTF.

The chain combines TRBV6-5 with TRBJ2-7, with D possibly being TRBD2 (5 bases). The length of the CDR3 is 15 residues. Trimming removed 2 bases from V and 0 bases from J, with 11 bases in between. CDR1 and CDR2 (germline): MNHEY, SVGAGI. The CDR3 sequence: CASSYPEASSYEQYF. In DNA form, the CDR3 reads TGTGCCAGCAGTTACCCGGAGGCGAGCTCCTACGAGCAGTACTTC.

The rearrangement joins TRBV25-1 to TRBJ2-2; 9 bases are shared with TRBD1. V lost 0 bases and J lost 9; bases outside the gene matches: 14. CDR1 and CDR2 from the germline V gene are MGHDK and SYGVNS. There are 18 residues in the CDR3. In DNA, the CDR3 is TGTGCCAGCAGTGAATATAGGTTCCGGACAGGGGAACCGCGGGAGCTGTTTTTT. Protein product: CASSEYRFRTGEPRELFF.

The chain carries TRBV30 and TRBJ2-7, with 7 bases lining up with TRBD1. This CDR3 spans 12 amino acids. Germline assignment: CDR1 GTSNPN and CDR2 SVGIG (reference sequence). V lost 8 bases and J lost 2; bases outside the gene matches: 6. CDR3 sequence reads: CAGGQATYEQYF. The CDR3 DNA reads as TGTGCCGGAGGACAGGCCACCTACGAGCAGTACTTC.